This TCR beta chain originates from a study of blood T cell repertoires in COVID-19. As for the study in general: Samples taken during acute and convalescent COVID-19 were collected in the United States, Italy and Spain. From T cells, B-cell-depleted T cells, or PBMCs came the material, which was cDNA or gDNA.

Produced via immunoSEQ multiplex PCR; TCRdb's table is partial and in-frame only. The top ten hold 1.2% of the sample, which has 300,000 to 400,000 clones, 70% to 90% seen once. CDR1 is LNHDA, CDR2 SQIVND, per germline (reference sequence). Trimming took 6 bases from V and 5 from J; bases not matched to a gene: 9. The length of the CDR3 is 15 residues. Participants' own reports of clinical history determined their cohort assignment. In Cohort 3, a recovered donor had either two negative PCRs, clearance, or symptom resolution. Sequences were obtained from PBMCs or T cells enriched from blood (not recorded which). The receptor comes from a young woman who had recovered from COVID-19. This rearrangement joins TRBV19 to TRBJ1-1, with 10 bases matching TRBD1. The CDR3 bases are TGTGCCAGTAGCACCCGGGGACAGGGGCATACTGAAGCTTTCTTT. Translated, it gives CASSTRGQGHTEAFF.